The 13 T cell receptor beta chains reported below all come from one sample, sequenced in a study of T-cell reconstitution after alpha-beta-depleted transplantation in children. Unique molecular identifiers were built into the TCRbeta library. A single record per CDR3 protein comes from TCRdb applying MiXCR to the PCR reads. The sample consists of about 460,000 distinct CDR3 sequences, around 12% of them appearing once. Sequenced material: PBMCs from the stem cell graft donor, taken from the stem cell graft. The source of these receptors is a human donor who donated a stem cell graft to a child with combined immunodeficiency.

This clonotype has only a few counts. The chain combines TRBV20-1 with TRBJ1-2, with 9 nucleotides matching TRBD1. Trimming cost V 3 bases and J 2 bases; bases outside gene matches: 10. The CDR3 is 16 amino acids. Per germline, CDR1 DFQATT and CDR2 SNEGSKA (reference sequence). CDR3 DNA: TGCAGTGCTAGTAACCCTACAGGGGGCCTGAACTATGGCTACACCTTC. This gives the protein CSASNPTGGLNYGYTF.

In its sample, this clonotype was seen a few times. The chain employs TRBV15 and TRBJ1-6, with TRBD1 matching 8 bases. CDR3 length equals 16 residues. V gave up 2 bases and J gave up 7 bases; unmatched junction bases: 7. In germline, CDR1 is LNHNV, CDR2 YYDKDF (reference sequence). This CDR3 reads CATSRSIQGVNSPLHF. CDR3 sequence (DNA): TGTGCCACCAGCAGATCTATACAGGGGGTGAATTCACCCCTCCACTTT.

The chain carries TRBV18 and TRBJ1-1; a possible D gene is TRBD1 (6 bases). This CDR3 has 15 amino acids. Germline CDR1 and CDR2: KGHSH and LQKENI. Trimming cost V 1 base and J 6 bases, with 15 bases left between them. CDR3 loop: CASSPLGGQNAEAFF. CDR3 nucleotides: TGTGCCAGCTCACCACTGGGGGGGCAGAATGCTGAAGCTTTCTTT.

The J gene is TRBJ2-7, the V gene TRBV7-9, with TRBD2 identical over 14 bases. With 7 bases clipped from V and 2 bases from J, the junction kept 4 bases outside the gene matches. The CDR3 is made up of 15 amino acids. CDR1 and CDR2 (germline): SEHNR, FQNEAQ (reference sequence). This CDR3 reads CASTGTSGGAYEQYF. In DNA, the CDR3 is TGTGCCAGCACGGGGACTAGCGGGGGCGCCTACGAGCAGTACTTC.

The sample holds one count of this clonotype. The rearrangement links TRBV7-2 to TRBJ1-2; TRBD1 matches at 11 bases. The ends lost 2 bases at V and 8 bases at J; junction bases unmatched: 7. This CDR3 is built from 15 residues. CDR1 and CDR2 from the germline V gene are SGHTA and FQGNSA. The CDR3 loop is CASSLLGQGANGYTF. Written as DNA, the CDR3 is TGTGCCAGCAGCTTATTAGGACAGGGGGCGAACGGCTACACCTTC.

This clonotype was seen at least ten times. The rearrangement joins TRBV12-3 or TRBV12-4 to TRBJ2-3, with D unresolved. Trimming pared 6 bases from V and 1 base from J, leaving 20 bases between. This CDR3 spans 17 amino acids. CDR3 coding DNA: TGTGCCAGCAGCCTCTTATCAGAGTCTTTTGGCACAGATACGCAGTATTTT. Residues: CASSLLSESFGTDTQYF.

This chain joins TRBV4-3 and TRBJ2-2; D remains ambiguous. V lost 0 bases to trimming and J lost 6 bases, with 14 bases between them. The CDR3 is 16 amino acids. Germline CDR1 and CDR2: LGHNA and YSLEER. The CDR3 region is CASSQDSSSLAGELFF. DNA of the CDR3: TGCGCCAGCAGCCAAGATTCCAGCAGTCTCGCCGGGGAGCTGTTTTTT.

In its sample, this clonotype was seen many times. The V gene is TRBV10-3, the J gene TRBJ2-1; 10 nucleotides agree with TRBD2. With V trimmed by 4 bases and J by 6 bases, 3 bases remained unmatched. The CDR3 is 14 amino acids. The germline V gene encodes CDR1 ENHRY and CDR2 SYGVKD. CDR3 sequence (DNA): TGTGCCATCAGTGTAGCGGGAGGACCCAATGAGCAGTTCTTC. Its protein is CAISVAGGPNEQFF.

This clonotype was counted ten times or more. The V and J genes are TRBV7-8 and TRBJ2-2; 15 nucleotides match TRBD2. The J segment lost 3 bases and the V segment lost 7 bases, leaving 3 bases of the junction unmatched. Germline CDR1 is SGHVS and CDR2 is FQNEAQ. This CDR3 is built from 16 residues. The CDR3 DNA is TGTGCCAGCACGGGACTAGCGGGAGGCTACACCGGGGAGCTGTTTTTT. Translation gives CASTGLAGGYTGELFF. The complete variable domain, with remaining parts taken from reference TRBV7-8 and TRBJ2-2, reads GAGVSQSPRYKVAKRGQDVALRCDPISGHVSLFWYQQALGQGPEFLTYFQNEAQLDKSGLPSDRFFAERPEGSVSTLKIQRTQQEDSAVYLCASTGLAGGYTGELFFGEGSRLTVL.

The V gene is TRBV25-1, the J gene TRBJ2-1; 10 bases line up with TRBD2. V trimming: 4 bases; J trimming: 8 bases; junction bases outside the gene matches: 8. This CDR3 region has 15 residues. Per the germline V gene, CDR1 is MGHDK and CDR2 is SYGVNS. The CDR3 DNA sequence: TGTGCCAGCAGTGCAAGCGGGAGGGCCGCGGATGAGCAGTTCTTC. Its protein product is CASSASGRAADEQFF. Variable domain in full (rest from reference TRBV25-1 and TRBJ2-1): EADIYQTPRYLVIGTGKKITLECSQTMGHDKMYWYQQDPGMELHLIHYSYGVNSTEKGDLSSESTVSRIRTEHFPLTLESARPSHTSQYLCASSASGRAADEQFFGPGTRLTVL.

The sample holds a few counts of this clonotype. CDR3 coding DNA: TGTGCCAGCAGCTTCCTTGCGGGAGTTTCCGATACGCAGTATTTT. Its protein product is CASSFLAGVSDTQYF. The chain combines TRBV7-6 with TRBJ2-3, with TRBD2 matching over 7 bases. This CDR3 region has 15 residues. Per germline, CDR1 SGHVS and CDR2 FNYEAQ. After removal of 3 bases from V and 6 bases from J, the junction contained 9 bases not matched to a gene.

This clonotype was seen at least ten times. This rearrangement joins TRBV12-3 or TRBV12-4 to TRBJ2-5; weak D call: TRBD1 (6 bases). V was pared by 3 bases and J by 5 bases, with 13 bases between. The CDR3 consists of 14 residues. This CDR3 is CASSLAQRGETQYF. CDR3 bases: TGTGCCAGCAGTTTGGCACAAAGGGGGGAGACCCAGTACTTC.

This clonotype was counted between two and nine times. The chain combines TRBV27 with TRBJ2-7, with 8 bases identical to TRBD2. The germline gives CDR1 MNHEY, CDR2 SMNVEV (reference sequence). CDR3 size: 14 residues. V gave up 6 bases and J gave up 4 bases; unmatched junction bases: 8. Here the CDR3 reads CASRVSGGYYEQYF. CDR3 coding DNA: TGTGCCAGCAGAGTGAGCGGGGGATATTACGAGCAGTACTTC.